The TCR beta chain described here comes from a study of blood T cell repertoires in COVID-19. Germline V gene sequence: CDR1 LNHDA, CDR2 SQIVND (reference sequence). The germline V and J ends were trimmed by 7 bases and 0 bases, with 7 bases remaining between them. This CDR3 region has 13 residues. Profiling relied on immunoSEQ multiplex PCR, and the TCRdb table lists in-frame clones only, not all of them. The sample has roughly 250,000 clones; about 88% are singletons. The chain couples TRBV19 to TRBJ2-4, with D tentatively TRBD1 (6 bases). The specimen was peripheral blood. The sequence was obtained from a woman aged 40 to 50 who had recovered from COVID-19. CDR3 amino acids: CASTGVAKNIQYF. The CDR3 nucleotides read TGTGCCAGTACAGGGGTAGCCAAAAACATTCAGTACTTC.